This TCR beta chain was found in a study of cytomegalovirus exposure and HLA in healthy donors. Deletions cut 5 bases from V and 13 bases from J, with 17 bases between. Germline lookup yields CDR1 MDHEN and CDR2 SYDVKM. The CDR3 length is 12 residues. Clones were sequenced by immunoSEQ multiplex PCR, and TCRdb holds only the in-frame ones, with some missing. The sample carries about 220,000 clones, just over 90% recorded once. The origin of this receptor is a woman younger than 35 in good health and CMV-seronegative. The chain uses TRBV28 and TRBJ1-1; D is possibly TRBD1 (5 bases). Sequenced material: PBMCs. DNA of the CDR3: TGTGCCAGCAGTCTCGACAGACGACGTGGTTTCTTT. Protein: CASSLDRRRGFF.